This TCR beta chain was recorded in a study of T cells in Graves' hyperthyroidism and ophthalmopathy. Study at large: Before treatment of any kind, peripheral blood was taken at initial diagnosis. Findings and caveats of the study: Before onset, by a median of approximately 6.8 months, the model predicted ophthalmopathy.

This clonotype was seen at least ten times. Its matching antigen is unknown. The CDR3 has 15 amino acids. Trimming took 5 bases from V and 4 from J, leaving 16 bases between them. The germline CDR1 and CDR2 sequences are SGHTA and FQGNSA. PBMCs came from about 10 ml fresh peripheral blood. Amplified TCR beta CDR3 regions derived from RNA transcripts. An initial round of RT-PCR targeting the TCR CDR3 relied on the HTBI primer set. TCRdb re-called the multiplex PCR reads through MiXCR, storing one row per CDR3 protein. The sample consists of 700,000 or so distinct CDR3 sequences, roughly 15% of them appearing once.

Sequenced input: blood. The gene calls are TRBV7-2 and TRBJ2-3; weak D call: TRBD1 (5 bases). The sequence was collected from a woman between 45 and 60 years old with Graves' ophthalmopathy. This CDR3 reads CASSPVSGLADTQYF. The CDR3 nucleotides read TGTGCCAGCAGCCCAGTATCAGGGTTGGCAGATACGCAGTATTTT.